This TCR beta chain was sequenced for a study of blood T cells in healthy people across ages. Study-wide points: Diversity was higher, and naive CD4+ cells more numerous, in long-lived donors than in aged donors.

Germline V gives CDR1 DFQATT, CDR2 SNEGSKA (reference sequence). CDR3 length: 16 amino acids. The V and J ends lost 0 bases and 3 bases, in that order; junction bases with no gene match: 5. This clonotype was detected only a few times. The antigen remains unidentified. Primed by a sample-barcoded 5' primer and a J-beta primer mix, a second PCR proceeded for about 6 to 12 cycles. A template-switch adaptor with 12 random nucleotides tagged each cDNA molecule. MiXCR, run by TCRdb on the 5' RACE reads, gives a single entry per CDR3 protein. This table holds about 640,000 distinct CDR3 sequences, roughly two fifths found once.

The receptor's source is a man older than 75 in good health. The chain recombines TRBV20-1 with TRBJ2-5; 12 positions agree with TRBD2. The material sequenced was blood. The DNA of the CDR3 is TGCAGTGCTAGAGATCCCGGACTAGCGGGGAAAGAGACCCAGTACTTC. Translation gives CSARDPGLAGKETQYF.